This TCR beta chain was captured in a study of graft-versus-host responses after intestinal transplantation (dated by TCRdb to about 2021). With respect to the entire study: The transplants that recipients got were multivisceral, liver-intestinal, or isolated intestinal. Every recipient was given anti-thymocyte globulin induction, followed by approximately 3 years of maintenance tacrolimus and steroids. After intestinal transplantation, graft-versus-host and host-versus-graft alloreactive T cell clones in the graft, circulation and bone marrow were tracked using bulk TCR-beta CDR3 sequencing. Alloreactive clones were identified by sequencing pre-transplant mixed lymphocyte reaction products and comparing these products with unstimulated pre-transplant donor and recipient T cells. Of the 20 to 25 intestinal transplant recipients enrolled in the cohort, one of whom was a retransplant, 3 patients without pretransplant specimens were excluded. A peak of at least 4% donor T cells among recipient peripheral blood mononuclear cells was the definition used for donor T cell macrochimerism. Rather than going through the commercial service, samples from a few later patients were sequenced in-house on an Illumina MiSeq and processed with MiXCR.

Reading the germline V gene gives CDR1 MNHNS and CDR2 SASEGT. The CDR3 goes from the cysteine to the phenylalanine over 14 residues. Of all the DNA, just the CDR3 is kept, 42 bases in frame from base 1. V was cut back by 11 bases and J by 4 bases, leaving a gap of 20 bases between them. The meaning of the sample's time point label: cells obtained before transplantation from donor or recipient. CD3+CD4+ and CD3+CD8+ populations were FACS-sorted from unstimulated pre-transplant donor and recipient cells taken from spleen or lymph nodes. This clone was detected only once. The antigen this receptor binds is unknown. No base-level quality is on record; no much larger clone is a single base apart. Library generation was performed with the immunoSEQ multiplex PCR assay. For most patients, genomic DNA was isolated with the Qiagen DNeasy Blood and Tissue Kit and shipped frozen to Adaptive Biotechnologies for TCR sequencing. High-throughput TCR-beta CDR3 sequencing of genomic DNA from most patients was performed by Adaptive Biotechnologies. In the original analysis: TCR sequencing data were retrieved from Adaptive's ImmunoSEQ software for more than 15 patients, whereas three other patients were processed with MiXCR and VDJtools. To correct CD4 versus CD8 sorting errors, any sequence found in both subsets at a frequency ratio below 5:1 was removed. CDR3 nucleotide sequences shared by donor and recipient were removed because the origin of these sequences could not be assigned. Alloreactive clones required at least 2-fold expansion over unstimulated cells and minimum CFSE-low frequency of 0.002% (template counts) or 0.001% (read counts). Clones detected in sequenced pre-transplant spleen, lymph node, or MLR CFSE-low populations of the donor or recipient were defined as mappable. The cumulative frequency of alloreactive clones was calculated as a percentage of all sequences, weighted by copy number. In TCRdb, the immuneACCESS table is reduced to in-frame sequences with V and J assigned. These tables do not hold every clone; where another copy was compared, an unresolved V gene accounts for under half, and the others remain unexplained. V and J calls and clone size follow that table, whereas D and trimming were derived from the DNA. Recorded for this sample are approximately 70,000 clones; 84% of them occurred a single time. Clones ranked in the top ten supply 0.39% of the sample.

What the research found in general, with its limitations: The conclusions were limited by the relatively low number and heterogeneity of the intestinal transplant patients. GvH clones were found in recipient bone marrow, and some of the GvH clones appeared earlier in ileal mucosa or blood, which is consistent with an intestinal mucosal origin. Early after transplant, declines in HvG clones were associated with peak levels of circulating GvH clones. In patients with donor T cell macrochimerism, the allografts had high GvH to HvG T cell clonal ratios.

The rearranged segments are TRBV6-1 and TRBJ1-1, and TRBD1 may be the D gene, going by 5 matching bases. The sequence derives from a human donor who was the organ donor for an intestinal transplant. Sequencing was performed on unstimulated CD4+ T cells sorted from spleen or lymph node cells, taken before transplant. The DNA sequence is given as TGTGCCGCGTGGGGCGGGGAGTCGGTCACTGAAGCTTTCTTT. Its amino acids are CAAWGGESVTEAFF.